This T cell receptor beta chain was retrieved from a study of blood T cell repertoires in COVID-19. Study in general: Samples representing acute and convalescent COVID-19 were sourced from the United States, Italy and Spain.

This CDR3 has 16 residues. Germline CDR1 reads MNHEY; CDR2 reads SVGAGI. The ends lost 0 bases at V and 6 bases at J; junction bases unmatched: 7. Libraries were prepared by immunoSEQ multiplex PCR; TCRdb keeps only in-frame clonotypes and omits some of them. This table holds 200,000 to 250,000 clones, about 85% found once. This receptor was obtained from a young man with active or convalescent COVID-19. The gene calls are TRBV6-5 and TRBJ2-1; 8 bases map to TRBD2. Sequenced material: peripheral blood. CDR3 sequence: CASSYSKGLVFNEQFF. CDR3 bases: TGTGCCAGCAGTTACTCAAAGGGACTAGTTTTCAATGAGCAGTTCTTC.